The source of this TCR beta chain is a study of blood T cell repertoires in COVID-19. Background on the study: Samples taken during acute and convalescent COVID-19 were collected in the United States, Italy and Spain. T cells, B-cell-depleted T cells, or PBMCs supplied cDNA or gDNA.

Profiling relied on immunoSEQ multiplex PCR, and the TCRdb table lists in-frame clones only, not all of them. The repertoire has about 150,000 clones, approximately 90% of them found once; the top ten carry roughly 15%. The sequenced sample consisted of peripheral blood. The TCR sequence derives from a woman between 35 and 50 years old with acute or convalescent COVID-19.

Here the CDR3 reads CAIAGQGAVGELFF. CDR3 sequence (DNA): TGTGCCATAGCGGGACAGGGGGCCGTCGGGGAGCTGTTTTTT. The chain recombines TRBV10-3 with TRBJ2-2, with TRBD1 identical over 12 bases. Germline CDR1 is ENHRY and CDR2 is SYGVKD. The CDR3 length is 14 residues. With 9 bases clipped from V and 7 bases from J, the junction kept 6 bases outside the gene matches.